This T cell receptor (beta chain) was documented in a study of blood T cell repertoires in COVID-19. TCRdb's copy holds only in-frame clones and misses some; the assay was immunoSEQ multiplex PCR. The sample records a few hundred thousand clones, approximately 81% being singletons. This receptor was obtained from a woman aged 18-29 years with acute or convalescent COVID-19. Specimen: peripheral blood.

CDR3 protein: CASSYRASMNTEAFF. The CDR3 DNA sequence: TGTGCCAGCAGTTACAGAGCGAGCATGAACACTGAAGCTTTCTTT. This chain links TRBV6-5 with TRBJ1-1; the D is unclear. CDR1 is MNHEY and CDR2 is SVGAGI in the germline V gene. The CDR3 is 15 residues long. V lost 2 bases and J 0 bases, leaving 10 bases between the germline ends.